This T cell receptor (beta chain) was retrieved from a study of PD-1 blockade in classical Hodgkin lymphoma. Study outcomes and limitations: Nivolumab initiation under 1 year post-ASCT meant exclusion. For complete responders, baseline diversity was comparable to that of newly diagnosed patients. CD4+ TCR diversity, unlike CD8+, rose significantly by C4D1.

TCRdb keeps only in-frame clones here, not all; method: immunoSEQ multiplex PCR. In the table there are about 64,000 clones, approximately 92% of which are singletons. On this clone itself: Its target is unknown.

As for time point: cycle 4 day 1 (C4D1), after 5 to 7 weeks of nivolumab. Every patient experienced relapse after autologous stem cell transplantation, and brentuximab vedotin exposure varied. Patients showed best responses of complete response, partial response or progressive disease. Trimming shortened V by 2 bases and J by 3 bases, and 5 bases separated the two germline ends. CDR1 and CDR2 from the germline V gene are MDHEN and SYDVKM. The CDR3 runs 12 residues. This chain joins TRBV28 and TRBJ2-7; D remains unclear. The TCR sequence derives from a human donor with classical Hodgkin lymphoma. This sample comprised peripheral blood mononuclear cells (PBMCs), obtained before the fourth cycle of nivolumab. The CDR3 sequence is CASSLTHYEQYF. The CDR3 DNA reads TGTGCCAGCAGTTTAACCCACTACGAGCAGTACTTC.